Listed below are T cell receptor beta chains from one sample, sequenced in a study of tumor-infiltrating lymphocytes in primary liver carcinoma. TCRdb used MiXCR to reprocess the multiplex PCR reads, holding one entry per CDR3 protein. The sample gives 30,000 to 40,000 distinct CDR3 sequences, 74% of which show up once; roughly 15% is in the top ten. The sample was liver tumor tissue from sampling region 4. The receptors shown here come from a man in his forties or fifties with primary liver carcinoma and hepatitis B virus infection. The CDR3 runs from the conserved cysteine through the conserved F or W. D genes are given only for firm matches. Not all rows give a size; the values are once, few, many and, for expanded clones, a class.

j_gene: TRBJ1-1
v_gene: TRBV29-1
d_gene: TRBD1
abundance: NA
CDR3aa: CSLGTDMTEAFF
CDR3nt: TGCAGCCTGGGGACAGACATGACTGAAGCCTTCTTT

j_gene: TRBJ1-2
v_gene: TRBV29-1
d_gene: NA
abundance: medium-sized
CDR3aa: CSVSLDGYYYGYTF
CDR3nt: TGCAGCGTTTCACTTGACGGGTACTACTATGGCTACACCTTC

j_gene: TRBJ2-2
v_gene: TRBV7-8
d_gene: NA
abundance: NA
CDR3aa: CARSLVQQSTGELFF
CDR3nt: TGTGCCAGAAGCTTAGTACAGCAGAGCACCGGGGAGCTGTTTTTT

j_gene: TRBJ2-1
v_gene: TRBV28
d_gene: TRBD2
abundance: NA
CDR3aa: CPSSSAGTSGSVLF
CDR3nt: TGTCCCAGCAGCTCCGCCGGGACTAGCGGGAGCGTACTCTTC

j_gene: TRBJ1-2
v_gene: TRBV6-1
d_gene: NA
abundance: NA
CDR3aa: CTSGEAPNYGYTF
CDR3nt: TGTACCAGCGGTGAAGCTCCAAACTATGGCTACACCTTC

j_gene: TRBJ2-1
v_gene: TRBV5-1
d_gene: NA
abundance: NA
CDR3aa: CASSSARGYNERFF
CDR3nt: TGCGCCAGTAGTTCGGCGAGAGGGTACAATGAGCGGTTCTTC

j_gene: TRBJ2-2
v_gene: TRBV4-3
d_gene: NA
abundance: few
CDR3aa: CASSQDSPRPAGLGELFF
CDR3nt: TGCGCCAGCAGCCAAGATAGCCCGAGACCGGCGGGCCTGGGGGAGCTGTTTTTT

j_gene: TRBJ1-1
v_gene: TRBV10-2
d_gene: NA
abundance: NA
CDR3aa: CASSELGNTEAFF
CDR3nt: TGCGCCAGCAGTGAACTAGGTAACACTGAAGCTTTCTTT

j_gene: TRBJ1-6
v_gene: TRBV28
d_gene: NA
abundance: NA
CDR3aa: CAIPGRSYNSPLHF
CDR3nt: TGTGCTATCCCGGGGAGGTCCTATAATTCACCCCTCCACTTT

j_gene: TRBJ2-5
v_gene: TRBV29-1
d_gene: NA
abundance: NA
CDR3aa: CSASGGTQETQYF
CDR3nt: TGCAGCGCCTCCGGTGGGACTCAAGAGACACAGTACTTC

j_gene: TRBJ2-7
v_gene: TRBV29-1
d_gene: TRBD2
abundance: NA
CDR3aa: CSIRPGLGVHEQYF
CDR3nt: TGCAGCATTAGGCCAGGACTAGGTGTCCACGAGCAGTACTTC

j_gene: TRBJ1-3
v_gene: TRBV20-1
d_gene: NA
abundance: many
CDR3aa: CSGVGGSSGNTIYF
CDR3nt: TGCAGTGGGGTGGGCGGTTCCTCTGGAAACACCATATATTTT

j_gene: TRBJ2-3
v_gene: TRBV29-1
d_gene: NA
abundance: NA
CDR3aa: CSVSGTWATDTQYF
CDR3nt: TGCAGCGTTTCCGGGACATGGGCGACAGACACGCAGTATTTT

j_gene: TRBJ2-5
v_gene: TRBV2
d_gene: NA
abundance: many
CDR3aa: CASSFSGRETQYF
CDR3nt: TGTGCCAGCAGTTTCTCGGGGCGGGAGACCCAGTACTTC

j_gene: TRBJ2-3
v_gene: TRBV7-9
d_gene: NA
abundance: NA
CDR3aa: CASREVDRQYF
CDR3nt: TGTGCCAGCAGAGAGGTTGATAGGCAATATTTT

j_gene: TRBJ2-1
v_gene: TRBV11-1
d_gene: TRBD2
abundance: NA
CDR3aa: CASSSPPGGRAFSQRFF
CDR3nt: TGTGCCAGCAGCTCCCCTCCTGGCGGGAGGGCCTTTAGTCAGCGTTTCTTT

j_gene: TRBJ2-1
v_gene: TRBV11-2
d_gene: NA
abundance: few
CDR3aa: CASSFNYNEQFF
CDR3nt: TGTGCCAGCAGCTTCAATTACAATGAGCAGTTCTTC

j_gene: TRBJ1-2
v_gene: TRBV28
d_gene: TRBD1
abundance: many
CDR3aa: CASRGQGLANYGYTF
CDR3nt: TGTGCCAGCCGTGGACAGGGCCTAGCTAACTATGGCTACACCTTC

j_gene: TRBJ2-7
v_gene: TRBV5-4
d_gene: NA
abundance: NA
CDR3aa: CASSGGPGPEDTYEQYF
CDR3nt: TGTGCCAGCAGCGGGGGGCCGGGACCGGAAGACACCTACGAGCAGTACTTC

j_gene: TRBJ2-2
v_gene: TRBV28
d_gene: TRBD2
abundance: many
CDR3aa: CASSSGLAGGNTGELFF
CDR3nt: TGTGCCAGCAGTTCCGGACTAGCGGGAGGTAACACCGGGGAGCTGTTTTTT

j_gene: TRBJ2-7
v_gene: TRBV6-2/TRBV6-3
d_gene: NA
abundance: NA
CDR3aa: CGSSYSSIDYSYEQYF
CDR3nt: TGTGGCAGTAGTTACTCGAGTATAGACTATTCCTACGAGCAGTACTTC

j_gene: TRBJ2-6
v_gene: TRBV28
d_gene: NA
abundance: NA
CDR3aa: CVSSFQDTSSGGANVLTF
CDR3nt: TGTGTCAGCAGTTTTCAGGACACCTCTTCTGGAGGGGCCAACGTCCTGACTTTC

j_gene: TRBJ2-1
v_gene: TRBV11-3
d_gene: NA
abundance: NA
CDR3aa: CTSNLGASNNEQFF
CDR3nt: TGTACCAGCAACTTAGGGGCCAGCAACAATGAGCAGTTCTTC

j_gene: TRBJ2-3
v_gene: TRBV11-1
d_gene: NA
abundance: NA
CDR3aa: CASSSGGSSLGARTDTQYF
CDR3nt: TGTGCCAGCAGCTCCGGGGGAAGCTCTCTTGGAGCCCGCACAGATACGCAGTATTTT

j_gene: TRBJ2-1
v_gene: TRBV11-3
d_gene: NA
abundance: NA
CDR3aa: CTSSLGVSNDEQFF
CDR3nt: TGTACTAGCAGCTTAGGCGTCTCGAACGATGAGCAGTTCTTC

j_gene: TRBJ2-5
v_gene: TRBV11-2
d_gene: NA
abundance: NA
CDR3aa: CACSLWVSGQETQYF
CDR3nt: TGTGCCTGCAGCTTATGGGTTAGCGGACAGGAGACCCAGTACTTC

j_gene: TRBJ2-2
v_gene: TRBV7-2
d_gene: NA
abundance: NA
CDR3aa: CASSRGTTTGELFF
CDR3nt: TGTGCCAGCAGCAGAGGTACGACCACCGGGGAGCTGTTTTTT

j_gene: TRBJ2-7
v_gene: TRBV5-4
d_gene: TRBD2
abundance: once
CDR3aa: CTSSGGAGAENTYEQYF
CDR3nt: TGTACCAGCAGCGGGGGGGCGGGAGCGGAAAACACCTACGAGCAGTACTTC

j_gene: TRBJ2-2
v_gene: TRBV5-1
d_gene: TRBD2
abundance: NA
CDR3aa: CASSLKTSGRNTGELFF
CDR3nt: TGCGCCAGCAGCTTGAAGACTAGCGGGAGGAACACCGGGGAGCTGTTTTTT

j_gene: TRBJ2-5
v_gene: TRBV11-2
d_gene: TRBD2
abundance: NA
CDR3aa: CARSLRASGQETQYF
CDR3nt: TGTGCTAGAAGCTTAAGGGCTAGCGGACAAGAGACCCAGTACTTC

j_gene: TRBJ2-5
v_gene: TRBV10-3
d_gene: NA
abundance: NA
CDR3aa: CAVSEDQGLETQYF
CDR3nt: TGTGCCGTCAGTGAGGATCAGGGGCTAGAGACCCAGTATTTC

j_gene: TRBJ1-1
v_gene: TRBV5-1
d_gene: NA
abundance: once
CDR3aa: CASSINRVADTEAFF
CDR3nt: TGCGCCAGCAGCATAAACAGGGTGGCGGACACTGAAGCTTTTTTT

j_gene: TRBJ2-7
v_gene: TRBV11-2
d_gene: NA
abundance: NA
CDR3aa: CASSLAEGLFDYEQYF
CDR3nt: TGTGCCAGCAGCTTAGCAGAGGGCCTATTTGACTACGAGCAATACTTC

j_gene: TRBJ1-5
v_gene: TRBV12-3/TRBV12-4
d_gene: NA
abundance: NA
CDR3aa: CPSSSGVIRPQHF
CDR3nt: TGTCCCAGCAGTTCGGGAGTGATACGGCCCCAGCATTTT

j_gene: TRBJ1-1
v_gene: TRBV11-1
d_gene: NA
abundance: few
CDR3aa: CASSFGQILGSEAFF
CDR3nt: TGTGCCAGCAGCTTCGGACAGATCTTGGGGTCTGAAGCTTTCTTT

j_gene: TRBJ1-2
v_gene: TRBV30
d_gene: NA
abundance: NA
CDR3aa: CAWSSPTGLSYGYTF
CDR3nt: TGTGCATGGAGTAGCCCCACAGGGTTAAGCTATGGCTACACCTTC

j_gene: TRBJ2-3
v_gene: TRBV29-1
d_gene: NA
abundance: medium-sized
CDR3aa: CRAGFKGDTQYF
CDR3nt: TGCAGGGCGGGGTTTAAAGGAGATACGCAGTATTTT

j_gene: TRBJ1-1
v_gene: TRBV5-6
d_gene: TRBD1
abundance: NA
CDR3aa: CASSLAQTGDEAFF
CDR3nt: TGTGCCAGCAGCTTGGCGCAGACAGGGGATGAAGCTTTCTTT

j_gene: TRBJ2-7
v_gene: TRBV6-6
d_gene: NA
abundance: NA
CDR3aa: CASSYLEGGGDEQYF
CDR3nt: TGTGCCAGCAGTTACCTCGAAGGGGGAGGGGACGAGCAGTACTTC

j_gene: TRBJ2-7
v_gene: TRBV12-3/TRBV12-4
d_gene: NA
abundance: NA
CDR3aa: CVSSPRCFGYEQYF
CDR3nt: TGTGTCAGCAGTCCACGGTGTTTCGGCTACGAGCAGTACTTC

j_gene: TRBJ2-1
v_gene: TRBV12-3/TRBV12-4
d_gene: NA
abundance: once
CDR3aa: CASSDPVLVSYNEQFF
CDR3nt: TGTGCCAGCAGTGATCCGGTACTAGTATCCTACAATGAGCAGTTCTTC

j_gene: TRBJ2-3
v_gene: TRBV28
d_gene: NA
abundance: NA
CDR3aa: CAIRPVGGPQPQYF
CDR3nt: TGTGCCATCAGACCTGTGGGGGGCCCTCAGCCCCAGTATTTT

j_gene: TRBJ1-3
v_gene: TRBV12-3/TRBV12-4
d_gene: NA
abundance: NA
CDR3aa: CASSLGRTGYTIYF
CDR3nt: TGTGCCAGTAGTTTGGGAAGGACTGGATACACCATATATTTT

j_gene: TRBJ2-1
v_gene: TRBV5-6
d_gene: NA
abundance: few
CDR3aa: CASSLVPGAGGNEPFF
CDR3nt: TGTGCCAGCAGCTTGGTTCCGGGAGCTGGGGGCAATGAGCCGTTCTTC

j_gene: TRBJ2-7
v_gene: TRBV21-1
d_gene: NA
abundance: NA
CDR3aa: CACSKESGGGGADEQYF
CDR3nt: TGTGCCTGCAGCAAAGAAAGTGGCGGGGGAGGGGCAGACGAGCAGTACTTC

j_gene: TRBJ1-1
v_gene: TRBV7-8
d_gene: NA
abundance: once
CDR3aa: CASSLLGVGTEAFF
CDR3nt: TGTGCCAGCAGCTTACTAGGGGTAGGGACCGAAGCTTTCTTT

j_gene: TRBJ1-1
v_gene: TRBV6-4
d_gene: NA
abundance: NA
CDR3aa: CVSSGGVGGSAFF
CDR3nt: TGTGTCAGCAGTGGCGGTGTTGGGGGGTCGGCTTTCTTT

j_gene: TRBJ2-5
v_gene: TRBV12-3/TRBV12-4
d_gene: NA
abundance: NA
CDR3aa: CVSSRSGTETQYF
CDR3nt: TGTGTCAGTAGCCGAAGCGGGACAGAGACCCAGTACTTT

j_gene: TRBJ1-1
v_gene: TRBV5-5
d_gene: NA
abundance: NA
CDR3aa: CDGSHKGERYTEAFF
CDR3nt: TGTGACGGCAGCCATAAGGGTGAGCGGTACACTGAAGCTTTCTTT

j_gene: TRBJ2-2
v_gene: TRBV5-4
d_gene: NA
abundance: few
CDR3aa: CASSSTSANTGELLF
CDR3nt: TGTGCCAGCAGCTCGACAAGCGCGAACACCGGGGAGCTGCTTTTT

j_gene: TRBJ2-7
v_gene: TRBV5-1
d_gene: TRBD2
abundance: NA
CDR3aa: CASSLADGGRRPYKQYF
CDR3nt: TGCGCCAGCAGCTTGGCCGACGGCGGGAGGCGCCCTTACAAGCAGTACTTC

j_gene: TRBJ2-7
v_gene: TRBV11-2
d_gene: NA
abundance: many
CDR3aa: CASSLDRQGLYEQYF
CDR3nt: TGTGCCAGCAGCTTAGATCGGCAGGGGCTCTACGAGCAGTACTTC

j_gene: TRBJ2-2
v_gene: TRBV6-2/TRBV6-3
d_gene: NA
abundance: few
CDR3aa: CASSYSNTGELFF
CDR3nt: TGCGCCAGCAGTTACTCGAATACCGGGGAGCTGTTTTTT